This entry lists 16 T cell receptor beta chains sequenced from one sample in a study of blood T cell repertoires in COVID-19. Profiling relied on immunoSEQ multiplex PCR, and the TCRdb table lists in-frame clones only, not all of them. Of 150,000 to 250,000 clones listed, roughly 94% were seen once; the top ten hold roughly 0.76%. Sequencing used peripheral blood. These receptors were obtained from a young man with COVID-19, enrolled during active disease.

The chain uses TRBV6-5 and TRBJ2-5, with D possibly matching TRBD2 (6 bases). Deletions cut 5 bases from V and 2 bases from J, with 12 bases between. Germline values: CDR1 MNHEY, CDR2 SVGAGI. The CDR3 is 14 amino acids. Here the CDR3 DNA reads TGTGCCAGCAGTCTAGGGGAGGCTCAAGAGACCCAGTACTTC. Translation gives CASSLGEAQETQYF.

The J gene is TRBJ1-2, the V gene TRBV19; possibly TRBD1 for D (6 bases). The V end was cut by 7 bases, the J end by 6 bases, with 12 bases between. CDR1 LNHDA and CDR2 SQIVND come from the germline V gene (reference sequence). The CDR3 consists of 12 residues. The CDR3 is CASIGGLDGYTF. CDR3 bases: TGTGCCAGTATCGGGGGGCTTGATGGCTACACCTTC. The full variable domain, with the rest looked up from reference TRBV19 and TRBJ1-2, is DGGITQSPKYLFRKEGQNVTLSCEQNLNHDAMYWYRQDPGQGLRLIYYSQIVNDFQKGDIAEGYSVSREKKESFPLTVTSAQKNPTAFYLCASIGGLDGYTFGSGTRLTVV.

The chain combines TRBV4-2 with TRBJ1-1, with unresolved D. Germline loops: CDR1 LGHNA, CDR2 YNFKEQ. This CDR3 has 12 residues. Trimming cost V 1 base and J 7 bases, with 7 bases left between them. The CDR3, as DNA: TGTGCCAGCAGCCAAGGGCGGTATGAAGCTTTCTTT. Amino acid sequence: CASSQGRYEAFF.

The CDR3 sequence is CASSRDRGSYEQYF. CDR3 nucleotide sequence: TGCGCCAGCAGCCGGGACAGGGGGTCCTACGAGCAGTACTTC. The chain couples TRBV10-2 to TRBJ2-7; 11 bases are shared with TRBD1. In germline, CDR1 is WSHSY, CDR2 SAAADI. The CDR3 is 14 amino acids. The V segment lost 6 bases and the J segment 1 base; nucleotides outside the gene matches: 2.

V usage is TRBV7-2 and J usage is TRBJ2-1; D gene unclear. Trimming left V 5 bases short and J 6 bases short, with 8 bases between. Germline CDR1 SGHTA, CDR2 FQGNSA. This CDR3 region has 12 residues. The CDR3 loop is CASSPLSNEQFF. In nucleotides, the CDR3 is TGTGCCAGCAGCCCCTTATCCAATGAGCAGTTCTTC.

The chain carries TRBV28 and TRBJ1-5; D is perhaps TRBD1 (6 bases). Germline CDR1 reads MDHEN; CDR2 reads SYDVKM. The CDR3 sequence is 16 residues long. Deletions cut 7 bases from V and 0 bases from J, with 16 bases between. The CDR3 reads CASKKGTPNSNQPQHF. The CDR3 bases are TGTGCCAGCAAAAAAGGGACACCTAATAGCAATCAGCCCCAGCATTTT.

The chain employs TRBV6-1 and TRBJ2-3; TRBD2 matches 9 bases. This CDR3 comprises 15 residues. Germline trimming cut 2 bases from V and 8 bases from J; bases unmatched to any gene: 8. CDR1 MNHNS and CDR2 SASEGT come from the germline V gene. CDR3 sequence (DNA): TGTGCCAGCAGTGAAATGGCGGGGGGGCTTGGTACGCAGTATTTT. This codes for CASSEMAGGLGTQYF.

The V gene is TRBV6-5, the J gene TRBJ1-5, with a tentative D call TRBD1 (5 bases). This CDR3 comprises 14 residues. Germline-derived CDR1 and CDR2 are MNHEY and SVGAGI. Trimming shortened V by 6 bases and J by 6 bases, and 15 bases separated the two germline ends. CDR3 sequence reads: CASSYRRDPQPQHF. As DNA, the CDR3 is TGTGCCAGCAGCTATCGGAGGGACCCTCAGCCCCAGCATTTT.

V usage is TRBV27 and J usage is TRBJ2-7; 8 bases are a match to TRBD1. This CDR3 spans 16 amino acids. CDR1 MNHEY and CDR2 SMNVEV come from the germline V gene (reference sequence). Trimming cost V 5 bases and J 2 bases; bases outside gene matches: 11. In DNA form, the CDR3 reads TGTGCCAGCAGTAAGGACCGGGACAGGCCAACCTACGAGCAGTACTTC. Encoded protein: CASSKDRDRPTYEQYF.

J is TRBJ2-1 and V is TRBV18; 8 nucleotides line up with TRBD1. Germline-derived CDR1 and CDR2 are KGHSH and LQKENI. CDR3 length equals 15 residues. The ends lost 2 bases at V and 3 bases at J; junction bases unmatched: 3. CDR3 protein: CASSPKGQVYNEQFF. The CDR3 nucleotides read TGTGCCAGCTCACCAAAGGGACAGGTCTACAATGAGCAGTTCTTC.

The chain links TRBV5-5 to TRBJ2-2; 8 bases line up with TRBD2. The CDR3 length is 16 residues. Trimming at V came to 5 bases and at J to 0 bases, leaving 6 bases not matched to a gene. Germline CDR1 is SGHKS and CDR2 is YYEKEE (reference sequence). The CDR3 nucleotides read TGTGCCAGCAGTCAGAACGGGGGGGCGAACACCGGGGAGCTGTTTTTT. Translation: CASSQNGGANTGELFF.

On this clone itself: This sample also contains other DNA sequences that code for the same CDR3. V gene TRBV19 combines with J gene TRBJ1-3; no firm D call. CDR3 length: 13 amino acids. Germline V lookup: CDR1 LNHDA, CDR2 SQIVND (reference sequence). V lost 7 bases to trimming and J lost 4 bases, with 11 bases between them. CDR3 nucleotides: TGTGCCAGTACTTCCGGGTGGGGAAACACCATATATTTT. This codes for CASTSGWGNTIYF.

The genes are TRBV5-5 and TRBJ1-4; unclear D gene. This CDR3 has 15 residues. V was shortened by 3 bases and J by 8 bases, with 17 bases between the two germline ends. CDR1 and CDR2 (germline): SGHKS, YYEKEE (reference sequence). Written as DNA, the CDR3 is TGTGCCAGCAGCTCAGTTGGGCCGCTAAAAGAAAAACTGTTTTTT. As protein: CASSSVGPLKEKLFF.

The CDR3 sequence: CASSKVRTSGYQETQYF. The CDR3 DNA is TGTGCCAGCAGCAAAGTTCGGACTAGCGGATACCAAGAGACCCAGTACTTC. V is TRBV21-1 and J is TRBJ2-5; the table calls TRBD2, which could not be checked here. TRBV21-1 counts as a pseudogene. This CDR3 comprises 17 residues.

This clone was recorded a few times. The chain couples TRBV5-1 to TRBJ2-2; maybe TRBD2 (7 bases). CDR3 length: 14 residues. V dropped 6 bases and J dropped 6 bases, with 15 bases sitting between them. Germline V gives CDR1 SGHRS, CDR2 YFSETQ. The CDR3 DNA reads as TGCGCCAGCACCCTTAAAGGGGGGGCCGGGGAGCTGTTTTTT. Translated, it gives CASTLKGGAGELFF.

As DNA, the CDR3 is TGTGCCAGCCTCCGCGGGGGATCTGGAAACACCATATATTTT. Amino acid sequence: CASLRGGSGNTIYF. V is TRBV19 and J is TRBJ1-3; D might be TRBD1 (5 bases). Trimming took 9 bases from V and 1 from J, leaving 13 bases between them. The V gene's germline CDR1 is LNHDA and CDR2 SQIVND (reference sequence). The CDR3 is made up of 14 amino acids. Full variable domain (outside the CDR3, taken from reference TRBV19 and TRBJ1-3): DGGITQSPKYLFRKEGQNVTLSCEQNLNHDAMYWYRQDPGQGLRLIYYSQIVNDFQKGDIAEGYSVSREKKESFPLTVTSAQKNPTAFYLCASLRGGSGNTIYFGEGSWLTVV.